This T cell receptor (beta chain) was recovered during a study of neurological immune-mediated disorders. This clonotype was seen many times. Time point of the sample: longitudinal time-point 3. Unsorted libraries were prepared from 2 million PBMCs held at -80 C. V was shortened by 3 bases and J by 7 bases, with 12 bases between the two germline ends. The CDR3 sequence is 13 residues long. The germline V gene encodes CDR1 ENHRY and CDR2 SYGVKD. Each CDR3 protein gets one entry after TCRdb re-called the 5' RACE reads with MiXCR. The repertoire holds roughly 50,000 distinct CDR3 sequences, with approximately 12% as singletons.

The chain carries TRBV10-3 and TRBJ1-2; D gene ambiguous. The source is a male donor with HTLV-1-associated myelopathy (HAM/TSP). Source material: PBMCs. The DNA for the CDR3 is TGTGCCATCAGTGAAGAGGGATTTAGTGGCTACACCTTC. It translates to CAISEEGFSGYTF.